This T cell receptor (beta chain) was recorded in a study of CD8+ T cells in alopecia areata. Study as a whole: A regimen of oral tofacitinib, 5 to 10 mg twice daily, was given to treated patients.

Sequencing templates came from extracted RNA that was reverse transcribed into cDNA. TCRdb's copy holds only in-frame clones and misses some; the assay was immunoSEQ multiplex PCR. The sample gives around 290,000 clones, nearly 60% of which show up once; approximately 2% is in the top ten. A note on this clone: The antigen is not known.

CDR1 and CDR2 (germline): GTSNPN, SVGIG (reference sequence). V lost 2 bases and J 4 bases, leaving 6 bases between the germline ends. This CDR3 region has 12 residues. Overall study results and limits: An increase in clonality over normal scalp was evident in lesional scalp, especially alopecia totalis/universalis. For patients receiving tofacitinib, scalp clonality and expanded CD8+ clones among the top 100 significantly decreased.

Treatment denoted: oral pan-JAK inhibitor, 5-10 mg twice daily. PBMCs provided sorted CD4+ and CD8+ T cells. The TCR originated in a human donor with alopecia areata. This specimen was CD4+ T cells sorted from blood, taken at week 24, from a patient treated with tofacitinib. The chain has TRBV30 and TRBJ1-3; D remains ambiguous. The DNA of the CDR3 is TGTGCCTGGAGTCGGCGAGGAAACACCATATATTTT. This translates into CAWSRRGNTIYF.